This T cell receptor beta chain was captured in a study of PD-1 and CTLA-4 blockade in melanoma. Repertoires were generated with immunoSEQ multiplex PCR, while TCRdb's copy carries only in-frame clones and drops some. The profile shows roughly 21,000 clones, 88% of them singletons. The CDR3 runs to 16 residues. Germline CDR1 and CDR2: LGHNA and YSLEER. Deletions cut 5 bases from V and 6 bases from J, with 22 bases between. The sequence was collected from a human donor with melanoma. The chain carries TRBV4-3 and TRBJ1-1; D is ambiguous. Sequenced here: CD8+ T cells from peripheral blood, sampled before anti-PD-1 treatment. CDR3 sequence (DNA): TGCGCCAGCAGCGCCGCCTTGACCGGGCCGTACCCTGAAGCTTTCTTT. Translated, it gives CASSAALTGPYPEAFF.